This TCR beta chain was found in a study of blood T cell repertoires in COVID-19. Study-level background: Samples representing acute and convalescent COVID-19 were sourced from the United States, Italy and Spain. Nucleic acid was either cDNA or gDNA, and it came from T cells, B-cell-depleted T cells, or PBMCs.

The protocol was immunoSEQ multiplex PCR, while the TCRdb copy is restricted to in-frame clones and leaves out a portion. This sample carries more than 150,000 clones, around 85% of them seen once, and the ten largest clones take under 25%. Trimming removed 3 bases at V and 4 bases at J, with 9 bases between. Germline V gene data show CDR1 as MNHEY and CDR2 as SMNVEV (reference sequence). CDR3 size: 13 residues. The gene calls are TRBV27 and TRBJ1-2; D uncertain. Sequenced: peripheral blood. This receptor was obtained from a man in his 70s with active or convalescent COVID-19. The CDR3 sequence is CASSFGILYGYTF. The CDR3 nucleotides read TGTGCCAGCAGTTTTGGCATCCTCTATGGCTACACCTTC.